This is a list of T cell receptor beta chains from one sample in a study of shared clonotypes between healthy human individuals. TCRdb keeps only in-frame clones here, not all; method: immunoSEQ multiplex PCR. Among roughly 490,000 clones listed, about 82% were seen once. Specimen: PBMCs. These receptors were collected from a woman in her thirties or forties in good health. Some clones in this sample may be carry-over from other donors' samples. Both conserved end residues are part of each CDR3. The D gene is left open where the match is weak. Size tells how often a clone was seen (once, few, many) or the class of an expanded clone, and some rows leave it out.

d_call	clone_size	v_call	j_call	cdr3_aa	cdr3_nt
TRBD1	-	TRBV5-4	TRBJ2-3	CASSPGGTSTDTQYF	TGTGCCAGCAGCCCAGGGGGAACGAGCACAGATACGCAGTATTTT
-	-	TRBV5-1	TRBJ2-5	CASSRGRNNQETQYF	TGCGCCAGCAGCCGGGGACGGAACAACCAAGAGACCCAGTACTTC
-	-	TRBV30	TRBJ1-3	CAWSVRVTIYF	TGTGCCTGGAGTGTTAGGGTTACCATATATTTT
-	-	TRBV4-2	TRBJ1-5	CASSPQEDQPQHF	TGTGCCAGCAGCCCTCAGGAGGATCAGCCCCAGCATTTT
-	-	TRBV28	TRBJ2-2	CASSPAGARNTGELFF	TGTGCCAGCAGCCCCGCGGGGGCGCGGAACACCGGGGAGCTGTTTTTT
TRBD1	-	TRBV5-1	TRBJ1-1	CASSFGGTGDTEAFF	TGCGCCAGCAGCTTCGGTGGGACAGGGGACACTGAAGCTTTCTTT
-	-	TRBV7-2	TRBJ1-3	CASSLNPPIYF	TGTGCCAGCAGCTTAAACCCCCCCATATATTTT
TRBD1	-	TRBV28	TRBJ1-2	CASSFPQGARGYTF	TGTGCCAGCAGTTTTCCGCAGGGGGCAAGGGGCTACACCTTC
-	-	TRBV2	TRBJ2-5	CASSEGGLYQETQYF	TGTGCCAGCAGTGAAGGGGGACTTTATCAGGAGACCCAGTACTTC
TRBD1	few	TRBV4-3	TRBJ1-4	CASSQGPGTGVGEKLFF	TGCGCCAGCAGCCAAGGTCCCGGGACAGGGGTCGGCGAAAAACTGTTTTTT
-	-	TRBV30	TRBJ2-7	CACTSKDSSYEQYF	TGTGCCTGCACTAGCAAAGACAGCTCCTACGAGCAGTACTTC
TRBD1	-	TRBV5-1	TRBJ2-5	CASSWGQEAQYF	TGCGCCAGCAGCTGGGGACAGGAGGCCCAGTACTTC
-	few	TRBV11-3	TRBJ2-5	CASSFPGTPETQYF	TGTGCCAGCAGCTTCCCCGGGACACCAGAGACCCAGTACTTC
-	many	TRBV15	TRBJ2-5	CATSPRGGGGAFRETQYF	TGTGCCACCAGTCCACGGGGAGGTGGCGGGGCCTTCAGGGAGACCCAGTACTTC
TRBD1	-	TRBV4-3	TRBJ1-6	CASSPDRGGNSPLHF	TGCGCCAGCAGCCCGGACAGGGGAGGCAATTCACCCCTCCACTTT
-	-	TRBV10-1	TRBJ2-1	CASSESGDNEQFF	TGCGCCAGCAGTGAGTCGGGGGACAATGAGCAGTTCTTC
TRBD1	-	TRBV12-5	TRBJ2-7	CASGLDLGQGRSYEQYF	TGTGCTAGTGGTTTGGACCTAGGACAGGGGCGATCCTACGAGCAGTACTTC
TRBD2	-	TRBV11-3	TRBJ2-1	CASSQAGSYNEQFF	TGTGCCAGCAGCCAAGCGGGATCTTACAATGAGCAGTTCTTC
-	-	TRBV6-1	TRBJ1-3	CASSLRSGNTIYF	TGTGCCAGCAGCCTGCGCTCTGGAAACACCATATATTTT
TRBD1	-	TRBV5-6	TRBJ2-7	CASGSGTGVYEQYF	TGTGCATCAGGGTCCGGGACAGGGGTTTACGAGCAGTACTTC